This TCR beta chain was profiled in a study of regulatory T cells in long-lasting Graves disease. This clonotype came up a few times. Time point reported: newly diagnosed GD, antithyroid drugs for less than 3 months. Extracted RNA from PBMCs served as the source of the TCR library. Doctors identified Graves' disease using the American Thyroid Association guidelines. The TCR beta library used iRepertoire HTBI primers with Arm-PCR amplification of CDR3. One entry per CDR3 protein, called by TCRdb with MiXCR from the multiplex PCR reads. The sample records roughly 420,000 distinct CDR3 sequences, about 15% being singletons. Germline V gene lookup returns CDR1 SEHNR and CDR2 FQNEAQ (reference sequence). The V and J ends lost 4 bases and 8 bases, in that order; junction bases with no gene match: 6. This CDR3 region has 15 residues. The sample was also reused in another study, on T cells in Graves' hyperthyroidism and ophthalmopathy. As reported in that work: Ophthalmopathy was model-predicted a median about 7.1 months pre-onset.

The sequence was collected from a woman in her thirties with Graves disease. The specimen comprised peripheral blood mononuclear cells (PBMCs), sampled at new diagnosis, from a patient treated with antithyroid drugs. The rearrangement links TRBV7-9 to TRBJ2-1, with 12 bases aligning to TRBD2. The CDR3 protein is CASSSSGRAMDEQFF. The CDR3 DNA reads TGTGCCAGCAGCTCTAGCGGGAGGGCTATGGATGAGCAGTTCTTC.